These 31 T cell receptor beta chains were all obtained from the same sample, sequenced in a study of blood T cell repertoires in COVID-19. Sequenced by immunoSEQ multiplex PCR; TCRdb stores in-frame clones only, minus some. The sample includes about 190,000 clones, over 80% of them seen just once. Sample: peripheral blood. These receptors were collected from a woman aged 25-40 years with acute or convalescent COVID-19.

This sequence joins TRBV9 and TRBJ2-1; 9 positions agree with TRBD2. This CDR3 has 17 residues. Germline V gene lookup returns CDR1 SGDLS and CDR2 YYNGEE. Trimming cost V 2 bases and J 3 bases; bases outside gene matches: 9. The DNA of the CDR3 is TGTGCCAGCAGCGTTACAGCGGGGGGCCAACTCTACAATGAGCAGTTCTTC. As protein: CASSVTAGGQLYNEQFF.

The chain is built from TRBV18 and TRBJ1-2; D uncertain. The V and J ends lost 3 bases and 7 bases respectively, with 6 bases between them. From germline, CDR1 is KGHSH and CDR2 LQKENI. The CDR3 has 11 amino acids. CDR3 nucleotides: TGTGCCAGCTCACCGTCGAGTGGCTACACCTTC. Translating gives CASSPSSGYTF.

The rearrangement uses TRBV12-5 and TRBJ2-5; TRBD2 matches at 15 bases. V shed 1 base and J 4 bases; nucleotides not matched to a gene: 7. This CDR3 comprises 18 residues. Per the germline V gene, CDR1 is LGHNT and CDR2 is FRNRAP. The CDR3 spells CASGLDRTSGGAGETQYF. DNA for the CDR3: TGTGCTAGTGGTTTGGACAGGACTAGCGGGGGGGCGGGAGAGACCCAGTACTTC.

A single count supports this clone. The chain couples TRBV9 to TRBJ2-2; 8 bases map to TRBD1. The CDR3 is made up of 16 amino acids. CDR1 SGDLS and CDR2 YYNGEE come from the germline V gene. V lost 3 bases to trimming and J lost 7 bases; unmatched junction nucleotides: 11. CDR3 in amino acids: CASSASRGRFGGELFF. The DNA of the CDR3 is TGTGCCAGCAGCGCGTCCAGGGGGCGCTTTGGCGGGGAGCTGTTTTTT.

The gene calls are TRBV7-9 and TRBJ2-1; 7 bases are a match to TRBD2. CDR1 is SEHNR, CDR2 FQNEAQ, per germline (reference sequence). The trim removed 2 bases at V and 0 bases at J, leaving 4 bases unmatched. The CDR3 loop spans 16 amino acids. CDR3 sequence reads: CASSLSGGSSYNEQFF. The CDR3 DNA reads as TGTGCCAGCAGCTTATCCGGCGGGAGCTCCTACAATGAGCAGTTCTTC.

This clone is a singleton in its sample. This chain uses TRBV5-8 with TRBJ2-7; TRBD1 aligns across 8 bases. CDR1 SGHTS and CDR2 YDEGEE come from the germline V gene. This CDR3 is 14 amino acids long. The V segment lost 2 bases and the J segment 3 bases; nucleotides outside the gene matches: 4. The CDR3 DNA is TGTGCCAGCAGCTTAGGACAGGGCGGCTACGAGCAGTACTTC. It codes for CASSLGQGGYEQYF.

J is TRBJ1-1 and V is TRBV4-3; no firm D call. The germline V and J ends were trimmed by 0 bases and 0 bases, with 8 bases remaining between them. CDR3 length: 15 residues. The germline V gene has CDR1 LGHNA and CDR2 YSLEER. The chain's CDR3 is CASSQDNSLNTEAFF. The CDR3 DNA is TGCGCCAGCAGCCAAGATAACAGCTTGAACACTGAAGCTTTCTTT.

Points on this clone: This sample also contains other DNA sequences that code for the same CDR3. Here the CDR3 reads CASSEAGRGYGYTF. The CDR3 bases are TGTGCCAGCAGTGAAGCAGGCAGGGGCTATGGCTACACCTTC. This chain links TRBV6-1 with TRBJ1-2; D is perhaps TRBD1 (6 bases). Germline CDR1 MNHNS, CDR2 SASEGT. CDR3 length: 14 residues. The ends were cut back, 0 bases at V and 4 bases at J, with 9 bases in the middle.

The chain recombines TRBV28 with TRBJ1-2, with D unclear. V dropped 2 bases and J dropped 4 bases, with 8 bases sitting between them. CDR3 length: 13 residues. Per germline, CDR1 MDHEN and CDR2 SYDVKM. Written as DNA, the CDR3 is TGTGCCAGCAGTTTAGGCCCGTTCTATGGCTACACCTTC. It is translated as CASSLGPFYGYTF.

The chain combines TRBV21-1 with TRBJ1-2; the table's D call of TRBD1 was not tested on the DNA. TRBV21-1 is reported as a pseudogene. This CDR3 region has 17 residues. CDR3 in amino acids: CASSKALIPDSDYGYTF. For the CDR3, the DNA is TGTGCCAGCAGCAAAGCGCTAATCCCGGACAGCGACTATGGCTACACCTTC.

The rearrangement uses TRBV14 and TRBJ1-2; maybe TRBD1 (5 bases). Germline values: CDR1 SGHDN, CDR2 FVKESK. The germline V and J ends were trimmed by 1 base and 8 bases, with 11 bases remaining between them. CDR3 length: 13 residues. The CDR3 spells CASSQVRGSGYTF. The CDR3 nucleotides read TGTGCCAGCAGCCAAGTAAGGGGAAGCGGCTACACCTTC.

The rearrangement links TRBV9 to TRBJ2-3; no reliable D call. Germline assignment: CDR1 SGDLS and CDR2 YYNGEE. Trimming took off 4 bases at V and 4 bases at J, with 10 bases between the two ends. The CDR3 is made up of 13 amino acids. CDR3 nucleotides: TGTGCCAGCAGCTTTAGACAAGCAGATACGCAGTATTTT. Residues: CASSFRQADTQYF. The whole variable domain, filled in from reference TRBV9 and TRBJ2-3, reads DSGVTQTPKHLITATGQRVTLRCSPRSGDLSVYWYQQSLDQGLQFLIQYYNGEERAKGNILERFSAQQFPDLHSELNLSSLELGDSALYFCASSFRQADTQYFGPGTRLTVL.

V is TRBV5-1 and J is TRBJ2-7, with 7 bases aligning to TRBD1. V trimming: 0 bases; J trimming: 3 bases; junction bases outside the gene matches: 9. The CDR3 runs 16 residues. Germline lookup yields CDR1 SGHRS and CDR2 YFSETQ. The DNA for the CDR3 is TGCGCCAGCAGCTTGGGTGGACAGGCACAATTCTACGAGCAGTACTTC. Translating it yields CASSLGGQAQFYEQYF.

The chain employs TRBV5-1 and TRBJ2-3; 11 nucleotides line up with TRBD2. The CDR3 sequence is 18 residues long. The V gene end was trimmed by 1 base and the J gene end by 4 bases; junction bases not matched to a gene: 11. Germline-derived CDR1 and CDR2 are SGHRS and YFSETQ. The CDR3 is CASSLLLTSGSDADTQYF. The CDR3 DNA is TGCGCCAGCAGCTTGTTGCTAACTAGCGGGAGTGACGCAGATACGCAGTATTTT.

V usage is TRBV5-1 and J usage is TRBJ2-7; 10 bases align to TRBD1. J was trimmed by 3 bases and V by 6 bases; bases with no gene match: 9. Germline CDR1 is SGHRS and CDR2 is YFSETQ. The CDR3 covers 15 residues. The DNA of the CDR3 is TGCGCCAGCACCACCGGGGGACAGGGGTTCTACGAGCAGTACTTC. Amino acid sequence: CASTTGGQGFYEQYF.

The chain joins TRBV11-2 to TRBJ2-1, with D possibly TRBD1 on 5 matching bases. The germline V gene encodes CDR1 SGHAT and CDR2 FQNNGV. CDR3 length: 15 amino acids. Trimming stripped 2 bases from V and 8 bases from J, with 16 bases between. Written as DNA, the CDR3 is TGTGCCAGCAGCTTATTAGTAATGATAGGGGATGAGCAGTTCTTC. Translated, it gives CASSLLVMIGDEQFF.

This clone was seen only once. V is TRBV11-3 and J is TRBJ1-3; D gene ambiguous. CDR3 length equals 14 residues. V was clipped by 8 bases and J by 1 base, with 12 bases between them. Germline-derived CDR1 and CDR2 are SGHNT and YENEEA. In DNA, the CDR3 is TGTGCCAGCTCCCGAGGCTTGTCTGGAAACACCATATATTTT. It is translated as CASSRGLSGNTIYF.

The chain combines TRBV5-6 with TRBJ2-7; TRBD2 might be the D (5 bases). CDR3 length equals 13 residues. Per the germline V gene, CDR1 is SGHDT and CDR2 is YYEEEE. V was cut by 8 bases and J by 5 bases, with 17 bases left in between. The CDR3 here is CASRGITRNEQYF. In nucleotides, the CDR3 is TGTGCCAGTCGGGGTATAACTAGAAACGAGCAGTACTTC.

The chain joins TRBV28 to TRBJ1-2; no clear D gene. This CDR3 spans 12 amino acids. CDR1 and CDR2 (germline): MDHEN, SYDVKM. V lost 4 bases, J lost 8 bases, and 11 bases lay in between. The CDR3 is CASSSGSLGYTF. The CDR3 DNA sequence: TGTGCCAGCAGTTCGGGGTCCTTGGGCTACACCTTC.

V gene TRBV30 combines with J gene TRBJ1-6; 7 nucleotides line up with TRBD1. This CDR3 has 16 residues. The J segment lost 0 bases and the V segment lost 5 bases, leaving 7 bases of the junction unmatched. The germline V gene encodes CDR1 GTSNPN and CDR2 SVGIG (reference sequence). CDR3 DNA: TGTGCCTGGGATTGGGACAGACGCTCCTATAATTCACCCCTCCACTTT. Protein sequence: CAWDWDRRSYNSPLHF.

The table lists this clone with a count of one. The rearrangement links TRBV2 to TRBJ2-5; D uncertain. Germline CDR1 is SNHLY and CDR2 is FYNNEI. V was clipped by 7 bases and J by 2 bases, with 8 bases between them. The CDR3 totals 12 residues. CDR3 sequence reads: CASTGFQETQYF. For the CDR3, the DNA is TGTGCCAGCACCGGGTTTCAAGAGACCCAGTACTTC.

V is TRBV14 and J is TRBJ1-2; D remains unclear. Germline V gene sequence: CDR1 SGHDN, CDR2 FVKESK. The CDR3 contains 14 residues. V lost 1 base, J lost 7 bases, and 13 bases lay in between. CDR3 residues: CASSQATINAGYTF. The DNA of the CDR3 is TGTGCCAGCAGCCAAGCGACTATAAACGCTGGCTACACCTTC.

The gene calls are TRBV7-9 and TRBJ1-1; D perhaps matches TRBD1 (5 bases). Germline loops: CDR1 SEHNR, CDR2 FQNEAQ (reference sequence). This CDR3 comprises 14 residues. V shed 4 bases and J shed 1 base, with 10 bases lying between them. The CDR3 sequence is CASSWGFGNTEAFF. CDR3 bases: TGTGCCAGCAGCTGGGGCTTTGGGAACACTGAAGCTTTCTTT.

This chain joins TRBV28 and TRBJ2-3; D possibly corresponds to TRBD1 (7 bases). The CDR3 has 15 residues. Per germline, CDR1 MDHEN and CDR2 SYDVKM. The germline V and J ends were trimmed by 5 bases and 6 bases, with 18 bases remaining between them. The CDR3 bases are TGTGCCAGCAGTCTGTACAGGGGAGGTAGGGATACGCAGTATTTT. It codes for CASSLYRGGRDTQYF.

V is TRBV5-5 and J is TRBJ1-2; D is undetermined. Deletions cut 0 bases from V and 4 bases from J, with 10 bases between. The CDR3 runs to 14 residues. Per the germline V gene, CDR1 is SGHKS and CDR2 is YYEKEE (reference sequence). The CDR3 loop is CASSLGADGYGYTF. CDR3 nucleotides: TGTGCCAGCAGCTTGGGGGCAGACGGCTATGGCTACACCTTC. Variable domain in full (rest from reference TRBV5-5 and TRBJ1-2): DAGVTQSPTHLIKTRGQQVTLRCSPISGHKSVSWYQQVLGQGPQFIFQYYEKEERGRGNFPDRFSARQFPNYSSELNVNALLLGDSALYLCASSLGADGYGYTFGSGTRLTVV.

This chain links TRBV3-1 (or the pseudogene TRBV3-2) with TRBJ1-6, with D possibly matching TRBD1 (5 bases). The V and J ends lost 4 bases and 7 bases respectively, with 11 bases between them. Germline lookup yields CDR1 LGHDT and CDR2 YNNKEL (reference sequence). The CDR3 is made up of 14 amino acids. This CDR3 is CASSPSRANSPLHF. CDR3 bases: TGTGCCAGCAGCCCCAGCAGGGCGAATTCACCCCTCCACTTT.

V usage is TRBV5-1 and J usage is TRBJ1-5; TRBD1 is a possible D gene (6 bases). CDR1 and CDR2 from the germline V gene are SGHRS and YFSETQ. The length of the CDR3 is 14 residues. V was cut by 4 bases and J by 2 bases, with 10 bases left in between. The CDR3 nucleotides read TGCGCCAGCAGCCTAGGGGGTGGCAATCAGCCCCAGCATTTT. Its protein is CASSLGGGNQPQHF. The full variable domain, completed using reference TRBV5-1 and TRBJ1-5, is KAGVTQTPRYLIKTRGQQVTLSCSPISGHRSVSWYQQTPGQGLQFLFEYFSETQRNKGNFPGRFSGRQFSNSRSEMNVSTLELGDSALYLCASSLGGGNQPQHFGDGTRLSIL.

The chain recombines TRBV5-1 with TRBJ1-1; D gene unclear. V lost 0 bases, J lost 6 bases, and 12 bases lay in between. CDR1 and CDR2 (germline): SGHRS, YFSETQ. The CDR3 loop spans 14 amino acids. Here the CDR3 DNA reads TGCGCCAGCAGCTTGGAATTTCCGGGAGCTGAAGCTTTCTTT. As protein: CASSLEFPGAEAFF.

This chain connects TRBV6-5 to TRBJ1-6, with 10 bases matching TRBD1. Germline CDR1 is MNHEY and CDR2 is SVGAGI. V shed 4 bases and J 10 bases; nucleotides not matched to a gene: 7. The CDR3 is 15 residues long. CDR3 amino acids: CASSSGTGDVSPLHF. In DNA form, the CDR3 reads TGTGCCAGCAGTTCCGGGACAGGGGACGTATCACCCCTCCACTTT.

The rearrangement links TRBV20-1 to TRBJ2-5; weak D call: TRBD1 (5 bases). The CDR3 is 11 residues long. Germline lookup yields CDR1 DFQATT and CDR2 SNEGSKA (reference sequence). The CDR3 DNA is TGCAGCGCCAGGACACAAGAGACCCAGTACTTC. Translated: CSARTQETQYF.

The chain joins TRBV6-2 or TRBV6-3 to TRBJ1-1; TRBD1 is a possible D gene (5 bases). V was pared by 5 bases and J by 6 bases, with 16 bases between. Germline CDR1 and CDR2: MNHEY and SVGEGT. The CDR3 has 14 residues. The CDR3 loop is CASSPSGGRPEAFF. The CDR3 DNA is TGTGCCAGCAGTCCCTCCGGGGGACGACCTGAAGCTTTCTTT.